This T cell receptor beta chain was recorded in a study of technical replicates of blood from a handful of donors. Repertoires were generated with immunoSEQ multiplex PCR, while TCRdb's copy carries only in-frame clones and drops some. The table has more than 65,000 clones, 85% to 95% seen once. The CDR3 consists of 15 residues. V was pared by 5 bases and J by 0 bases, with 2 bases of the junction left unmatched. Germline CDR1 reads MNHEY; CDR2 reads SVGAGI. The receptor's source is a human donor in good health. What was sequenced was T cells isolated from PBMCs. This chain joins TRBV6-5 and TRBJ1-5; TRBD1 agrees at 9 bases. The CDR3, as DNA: TGTGCCAGCAGTCCGACAGGGGGTAGCAATCAGCCCCAGCATTTT. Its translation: CASSPTGGSNQPQHF.